This entry lists 20 T cell receptor beta chains sequenced from one sample in a study of blood T cell repertoires in COVID-19. The method was immunoSEQ multiplex PCR; TCRdb's version includes in-frame clones alone and lacks a portion of them. The sample gives hundreds of thousands of clones, around 87% of which show up once; approximately 2.9% is in the top ten. Sequenced sample: peripheral blood. These receptors originate from a human donor in a cohort sampled during active COVID-19.

The chain joins TRBV5-1 to TRBJ1-3; D might be TRBD1 (5 bases). V lost 0 bases to trimming and J lost 3 bases, with 13 bases between them. The V gene's germline CDR1 is SGHRS and CDR2 YFSETQ. CDR3 length: 16 amino acids. The CDR3 bases are TGCGCCAGCAGCTTGGACGGGGGAGTAGGTGGAAACACCATATATTTT. Translation gives CASSLDGGVGGNTIYF.

The rearrangement joins TRBV7-3 to TRBJ2-3, with TRBD1 matching over 7 bases. CDR1 and CDR2 from the germline V gene are SGHTA and FQGTGA. The CDR3 totals 15 residues. V lost 5 bases and J lost 6; bases outside the gene matches: 11. The CDR3 region is CASSQEGAVWDTQYF. The CDR3 DNA sequence: TGTGCCAGCAGCCAAGAGGGGGCTGTGTGGGATACGCAGTATTTT. Full variable domain (rest looked up from reference TRBV7-3 and TRBJ2-3): GAGVSQTPSNKVTEKGKYVELRCDPISGHTALYWYRQSLGQGPEFLIYFQGTGAADDSGLPNDRFFAVRPEGSVSTLKIQRTERGDSAVYLCASSQEGAVWDTQYFGPGTRLTVL.

This clone was observed a handful of times. The V gene is TRBV20-1, the J gene TRBJ2-7; D is perhaps TRBD2 (6 bases). The CDR3 contains 11 residues. Per germline, CDR1 DFQATT and CDR2 SNEGSKA (reference sequence). V shed 6 bases and J shed 2 bases, with 8 bases lying between them. As DNA, the CDR3 is TGCAGTGCGAGCGGGCCCTACGAGCAGTACTTC. Protein: CSASGPYEQYF.

V usage is TRBV5-1 and J usage is TRBJ1-1; D is possibly TRBD1 (5 bases). Germline loops: CDR1 SGHRS, CDR2 YFSETQ. Trimming stripped 3 bases from V and 5 bases from J, with 17 bases between. The CDR3 runs 15 residues. CDR3 residues: CASSSDGTAGTEAFF. For the CDR3, the DNA is TGCGCCAGCAGCTCTGACGGGACGGCGGGGACTGAAGCTTTCTTT.

The V and J genes are TRBV5-5 and TRBJ1-2; 8 bases map to TRBD1. Germline V gene data show CDR1 as SGHKS and CDR2 as YYEKEE (reference sequence). The length of the CDR3 is 16 residues. The V gene end was trimmed by 2 bases and the J gene end by 5 bases; junction bases not matched to a gene: 11. CDR3 sequence: CASSFRSGQVMYGYTF. The CDR3 coding sequence is TGTGCCAGCAGCTTTAGGTCGGGACAGGTTATGTATGGCTACACCTTC.

The chain links TRBV24-1 to TRBJ2-1; perhaps TRBD1 as D (6 bases). This CDR3 has 15 amino acids. Trimming stripped 9 bases from V and 4 bases from J, with 18 bases between. Germline values: CDR1 KGHDR, CDR2 SFDVKD. DNA of the CDR3: TGTGCCACCCCACCCGACAGGTTAGCATACAATGAGCAGTTCTTC. This codes for CATPPDRLAYNEQFF.

About this clone: No conserved phenylalanine or tryptophan ends this CDR3, so it is likely a read error. It is unclear where the CDR3 begins or ends on the DNA, so no DNA is shown, and the CDR3 is as TCRdb lists it. J is TRBJ2-4 and V is TRBV3-1 (or the pseudogene TRBV3-2); the table's D call TRBD1 went unverified against the DNA. Germline CDR1 reads LGHDT; CDR2 reads YNNKEL (reference sequence). The CDR3 region is 10 residues in length, termini included. This chain's CDR3 is CASSQGFDRL.

The gene calls are TRBV19 and TRBJ1-1; D is uncertain. The CDR3 contains 11 residues. Trimming stripped 7 bases from V and 1 base from J, with 4 bases between. The germline CDR1 and CDR2 sequences are LNHDA and SQIVND (reference sequence). This CDR3 is CASMANTEAFF. CDR3 DNA sequence: TGTGCCAGTATGGCGAACACTGAAGCTTTCTTT.

The chain links TRBV7-2 to TRBJ2-2; no clear D. Germline V gene sequence: CDR1 SGHTA, CDR2 FQGNSA. V gave up 2 bases and J gave up 6 bases, with 10 bases separating them. The CDR3 totals 14 residues. The DNA for the CDR3 is TGTGCCAGCAGCTTAAGAGTAAATGCCGGGGAGCTGTTTTTT. Amino acid sequence: CASSLRVNAGELFF.

The chain couples TRBV19 to TRBJ2-3, with TRBD1 identical over 8 bases. V shed 6 bases, J shed 4 bases, and the junction held 3 bases outside the gene matches. Germline loops: CDR1 LNHDA, CDR2 SQIVND (reference sequence). The CDR3 has 13 amino acids. In nucleotides, the CDR3 is TGTGCCAGTAGAAGGACAGGGTCAGATACGCAGTATTTT. This sequence encodes CASRRTGSDTQYF.

The J gene is TRBJ2-7, the V gene TRBV30; possible D gene TRBD2, 6 bases. There are 17 residues in the CDR3. Germline CDR1 and CDR2: GTSNPN and SVGIG (reference sequence). V lost 1 base and J lost 2, with 21 bases in between. For the CDR3, the DNA is TGTGCCTGGAGTGGAAAACGAGGGACTCCTCACCCCTACGAGCAGTACTTC. It is translated as CAWSGKRGTPHPYEQYF.

The rearrangement uses TRBV5-6 and TRBJ2-7; D perhaps matches TRBD2 (5 bases). The CDR3 length is 15 residues. The ends were cut back, 5 bases at V and 2 bases at J, with 17 bases in the middle. Germline loops: CDR1 SGHDT, CDR2 YYEEEE. The CDR3: CASSPEGEGTYEQYF. For the CDR3, the DNA is TGTGCCAGCAGTCCCGAGGGCGAGGGCACCTACGAGCAGTACTTC.

V is TRBV2 and J is TRBJ1-1, with no clear D. The CDR3 runs 17 residues. The V gene's germline CDR1 is SNHLY and CDR2 FYNNEI. V shed 3 bases and J shed 1 base, with 18 bases lying between them. The CDR3 DNA is TGTGCCAGCAGTGATATTCGACTGGTGAAGACGAACACTGAAGCTTTCTTT. As protein: CASSDIRLVKTNTEAFF. The full variable domain, in which reference TRBV2 and TRBJ1-1 provide the parts outside the CDR3, is EPEVTQTPSHQVTQMGQEVILRCVPISNHLYFYWYRQILGQKVEFLVSFYNNEISEKSEIFDDQFSVERPDGSNFTLKIRSTKLEDSAMYFCASSDIRLVKTNTEAFFGQGTRLTVV.

This chain links TRBV2 with TRBJ2-7; D gene uncertain. Germline V gene lookup returns CDR1 SNHLY and CDR2 FYNNEI. The V and J ends lost 4 bases and 5 bases respectively, with 3 bases between them. The CDR3 is 10 residues long. Here the CDR3 DNA reads TGTGCCAGCAGTGTAAACGAGCAGTACTTC. This gives the protein CASSVNEQYF.

The chain combines TRBV5-8 with TRBJ2-3, with TRBD2 identical over 8 bases. Germline V gene data show CDR1 as SGHTS and CDR2 as YDEGEE. CDR3 size: 15 residues. The V and J ends lost 4 bases and 3 bases, in that order; junction bases with no gene match: 7. CDR3 DNA: TGTGCCAGCAGCCGGGGGGGCCACCAGACAGATACGCAGTATTTT. Translated, it gives CASSRGGHQTDTQYF.

In its sample, this clone was seen once. The V call is TRBV5-1, the J call TRBJ1-2, with D perhaps TRBD1 (6 bases). Germline loops: CDR1 SGHRS, CDR2 YFSETQ. Trimming took off 0 bases at V and 3 bases at J, with 15 bases between the two ends. This CDR3 region has 16 residues. The CDR3 reads CASSLASRDKDYGYTF. The CDR3 DNA sequence: TGCGCCAGCAGCTTGGCCAGCCGGGACAAGGACTATGGCTACACCTTC.

The rearrangement links TRBV7-9 to TRBJ2-1, with TRBD2 as a possible D gene (5 bases). The CDR3 sequence is 14 residues long. CDR1 SEHNR and CDR2 FQNEAQ come from the germline V gene (reference sequence). The V gene lost 0 bases and the J gene lost 6 bases, with 9 bases spanning the gap. The CDR3 sequence: CASSLAGVRNEQFF. In nucleotides, the CDR3 is TGTGCCAGCAGCTTAGCGGGAGTGCGCAATGAGCAGTTCTTC.

The chain combines TRBV5-6 with TRBJ1-1; possible D gene TRBD1, 5 bases. In germline, CDR1 is SGHDT, CDR2 YYEEEE. The CDR3 length is 17 residues. Trimming left V 4 bases short and J 1 base short, with 20 bases between. The CDR3 is CASSGGRARLANTEAFF. CDR3 DNA: TGTGCCAGCAGCGGTGGCAGGGCAAGGTTAGCGAACACTGAAGCTTTCTTT. Looking up the rest from reference TRBV5-6 and TRBJ1-1 gives the full variable domain: DAGVTQSPTHLIKTRGQQVTLRCSPKSGHDTVSWYQQALGQGPQFIFQYYEEEERQRGNFPDRFSGHQFPNYSSELNVNALLLGDSALYLCASSGGRARLANTEAFFGQGTRLTVV.

The chain has TRBV6-6 and TRBJ1-4; D unclear. V lost 6 bases and J 4 bases, leaving 15 bases between the germline ends. Per germline, CDR1 MNHNY and CDR2 SVGAGI (reference sequence). This CDR3 spans 15 amino acids. CDR3 protein: CASRYREALNEKLFF. The CDR3 coding sequence is TGTGCCAGCAGATACCGCGAGGCCCTTAATGAAAAACTGTTTTTT.

The V gene is TRBV25-1, the J gene TRBJ1-2; 10 bases align to TRBD1. The CDR3 is 17 residues long. V dropped 2 bases and J dropped 6; count of bases not matched to a gene: 12. The germline V gene has CDR1 MGHDK and CDR2 SYGVNS. The CDR3 DNA follows: TGTGCCAGCAGTGAACCCGGGACAGGGGCACTAAACGATGGCTACACCTTC. Its protein is CASSEPGTGALNDGYTF.